This is a list of T cell receptor beta chains from one sample in a study of T cell responses to AZD1222 COVID-19 vaccine. The method was immunoSEQ multiplex PCR; TCRdb's version includes in-frame clones alone and lacks a portion of them. This table has 130,000 to 150,000 clones, 85% to 95% appearing once. Sequenced here: peripheral blood, sampled on day 0 of AZD1222 vaccination. The receptors come from an adult in good health. Each CDR3 is given with its conserved first and last residue. A D gene is named only where the DNA matches it firmly. Rows may omit the clone size; those that give it use once, few, many or a size class.

D gene	V gene	J gene	CDR3 length	clone size	CDR3 DNA	CDR3 protein
TRBD2	TRBV6-6	TRBJ2-5	19	-	TGTGCCAGCAGTCCTCGGGGAGGGGGACTAGCGGGAAAGGGAGAGACCCAGTACTTC	CASSPRGGGLAGKGETQYF
-	TRBV3-1/TRBV3-2	TRBJ1-3	15	once	TGTGCCAGCAGCCAAGGGACCCGCTCTGGAAACACCATATATTTT	CASSQGTRSGNTIYF
-	TRBV6-1	TRBJ1-2	12	-	TGTGCCAGCAGTGAAGCTAACTATGGCTACACCTTC	CASSEANYGYTF
TRBD2	TRBV15	TRBJ2-5	15	-	TGTGCCACCCAGGGGCAAGGACTAGCGGGGGAGACCCAGTACTTC	CATQGQGLAGETQYF
-	TRBV27	TRBJ1-6	15	-	TGTGCCAGCAGTCAGAGACAGAGCTATAATTCACCCCTCCACTTT	CASSQRQSYNSPLHF
-	TRBV3-1/TRBV3-2	TRBJ2-7	14	-	TGTGCCAGCAGCCAAGATGAGCTAGCCTACGAGCAGTACTTC	CASSQDELAYEQYF
-	TRBV5-4	TRBJ2-5	16	-	TGTGCCAGCAGCCCGGCTTGGGGGGCGAGGTCGGAGACCCAGTACTTC	CASSPAWGARSETQYF
TRBD2	TRBV7-2	TRBJ2-5	17	-	TGTGCCAGCAGCTTATCGGTAGCGGGGGGCGCCCAAGAGACCCAGTACTTC	CASSLSVAGGAQETQYF
-	TRBV4-1	TRBJ1-4	15	once	TGCGCCAGCAGCCAAGCGGGGGAGGATAATGAAAAACTGTTTTTT	CASSQAGEDNEKLFF
-	TRBV12-3/TRBV12-4	TRBJ1-5	13	-	TGTGCCAGCACCCCGTGGAGCAATCAGCCCCAGCATTTT	CASTPWSNQPQHF
TRBD1	TRBV24-1	TRBJ1-2	13	-	TGTGCCACAGGATACCGGGACAGCCTAGGCTACACCTTC	CATGYRDSLGYTF
TRBD1	TRBV10-1	TRBJ1-1	14	few	TGCGCCAGCAGTGGAGCGACAGGGGGCCATGAAGCTTTCTTT	CASSGATGGHEAFF
-	TRBV7-3	TRBJ2-3	14	-	TGTGCCAGCAGCTTAACTGCCGGGGCAGATACGCAGTATTTT	CASSLTAGADTQYF
TRBD2	TRBV27	TRBJ2-1	19	-	TGTGCCAGCAGTCATGGACTAGCGGGAGGGCCGAGGATGGGGAATGAGCAGTTCTTC	CASSHGLAGGPRMGNEQFF
TRBD1	TRBV7-3	TRBJ2-5	13	-	TGTGCCAGCAGCCGGGACAGGGGAGAGACCCAGTACTTC	CASSRDRGETQYF
-	TRBV27	TRBJ2-3	13	-	TGTGCCAGCAGTGCGCCTAGCACAGATACGCAGTATTTT	CASSAPSTDTQYF
-	TRBV29-1	TRBJ1-1	13	once	TGCAGCGCCGAGAGGGACCTGAACACTGAAGCTTTCTTT	CSAERDLNTEAFF
TRBD1	TRBV7-8	TRBJ2-7	17	-	TGTGCCAGCAGCTTTTCGGCCGGGACAGGGGGTATCTACGAGCAGTACTTC	CASSFSAGTGGIYEQYF
-	TRBV19	TRBJ1-4	16	-	TGTGCCAGTAGTAGTGGAGCCCGTGCCCCTAATGAAAAACTGTTTTTT	CASSSGARAPNEKLFF
TRBD2	TRBV9	TRBJ2-7	16	few	TGTGCCAGCAGCCCCGAATCAGGGACTAGCTCCTACGAGCAGTACTTC	CASSPESGTSSYEQYF
-	TRBV18	TRBJ1-1	16	-	TGTGCCAGCTCACCAGAGGGACTGGGGGGTGGCCCTGAAGCTTTCTTT	CASSPEGLGGGPEAFF
-	TRBV6-5	TRBJ2-1	12	-	TGTGCCAGCTCCTTATGGGGCAATGAGCAGTTCTTC	CASSLWGNEQFF
-	TRBV29-1	TRBJ2-7	14	-	TGCAGCGTTGAACGGGGTGGGTCCTCCTACGAGCAGTACTTC	CSVERGGSSYEQYF
TRBD1	TRBV2	TRBJ1-4	14	-	TGTGCCAGCAGCCCCAATAGGGACAGCGAAAAACTGTTTTTT	CASSPNRDSEKLFF
-	TRBV13	TRBJ1-1	13	-	TGTGCCAGCAGCTTATTGTCTTACACTGAAGCTTTCTTT	CASSLLSYTEAFF
TRBD1	TRBV3-1/TRBV3-2	TRBJ1-1	14	-	TGTGCCAGCAGCCGGACAGGGATTGATCCTGAAGCTTTCTTT	CASSRTGIDPEAFF